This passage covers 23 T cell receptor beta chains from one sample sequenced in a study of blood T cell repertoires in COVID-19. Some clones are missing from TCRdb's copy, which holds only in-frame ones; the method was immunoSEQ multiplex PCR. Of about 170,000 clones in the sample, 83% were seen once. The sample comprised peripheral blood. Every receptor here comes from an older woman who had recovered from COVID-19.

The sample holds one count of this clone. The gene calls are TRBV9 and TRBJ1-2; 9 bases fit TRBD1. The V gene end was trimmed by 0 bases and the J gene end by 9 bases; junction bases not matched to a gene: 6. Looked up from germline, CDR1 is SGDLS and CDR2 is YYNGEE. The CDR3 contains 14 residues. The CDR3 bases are TGTGCCAGCAGCGTAGCCCCGGACAGGGGCCGCTACACCTTC. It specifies CASSVAPDRGRYTF.

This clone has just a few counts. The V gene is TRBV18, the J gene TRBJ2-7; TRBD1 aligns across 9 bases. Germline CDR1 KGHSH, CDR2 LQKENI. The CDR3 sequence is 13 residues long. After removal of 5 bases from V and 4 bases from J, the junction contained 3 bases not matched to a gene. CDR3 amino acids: CASSDGTGYEQYF. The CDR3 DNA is TGTGCCAGCTCAGACGGGACAGGGTACGAGCAGTACTTC.

The CDR3 protein is CASRDRDTGELFF. CDR3 bases: TGTGCCAGCAGGGACAGGGACACCGGGGAGCTGTTTTTT. This chain connects TRBV9 to TRBJ2-2; TRBD1 matches at 8 bases. With V trimmed by 5 bases and J by 3 bases, 0 bases remained unmatched. The CDR3 loop spans 13 amino acids. Germline V lookup: CDR1 SGDLS, CDR2 YYNGEE. Combining the CDR3 with reference TRBV9 and TRBJ2-2 gives the whole variable domain DSGVTQTPKHLITATGQRVTLRCSPRSGDLSVYWYQQSLDQGLQFLIQYYNGEERAKGNILERFSAQQFPDLHSELNLSSLELGDSALYFCASRDRDTGELFFGEGSRLTVL.

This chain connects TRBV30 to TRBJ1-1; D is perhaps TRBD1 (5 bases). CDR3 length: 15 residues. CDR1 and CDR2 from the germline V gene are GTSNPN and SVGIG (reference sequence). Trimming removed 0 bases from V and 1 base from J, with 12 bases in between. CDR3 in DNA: TGTGCCTGGAGTGTACTTGGACACACGAACACTGAAGCTTTCTTT. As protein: CAWSVLGHTNTEAFF.

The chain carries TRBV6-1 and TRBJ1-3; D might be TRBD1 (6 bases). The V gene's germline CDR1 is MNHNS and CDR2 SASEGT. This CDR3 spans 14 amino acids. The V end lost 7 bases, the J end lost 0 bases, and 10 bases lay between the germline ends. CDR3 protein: CASTVTGSGNTIYF. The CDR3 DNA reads TGTGCCAGCACTGTGACAGGCTCTGGAAACACCATATATTTT.

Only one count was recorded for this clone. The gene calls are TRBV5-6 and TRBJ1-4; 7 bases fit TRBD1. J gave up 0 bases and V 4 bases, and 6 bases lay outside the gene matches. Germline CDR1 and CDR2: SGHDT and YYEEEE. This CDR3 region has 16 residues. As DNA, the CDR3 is TGTGCCAGCAGCGAACAAACAGGGGCAACTAATGAAAAACTGTTTTTT. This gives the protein CASSEQTGATNEKLFF.

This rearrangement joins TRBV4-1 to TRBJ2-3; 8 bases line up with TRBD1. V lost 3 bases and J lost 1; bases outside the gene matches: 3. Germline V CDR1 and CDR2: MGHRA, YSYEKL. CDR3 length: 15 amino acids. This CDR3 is CASSHPGQGTDTQYF. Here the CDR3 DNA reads TGCGCCAGCAGCCACCCGGGACAGGGCACAGATACGCAGTATTTT.

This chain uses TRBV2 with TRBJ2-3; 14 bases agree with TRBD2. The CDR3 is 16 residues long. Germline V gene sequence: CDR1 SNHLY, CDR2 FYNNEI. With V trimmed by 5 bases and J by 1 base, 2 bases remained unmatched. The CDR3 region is CASSMGLAGGTDTQYF. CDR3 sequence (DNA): TGTGCCAGCAGTATGGGACTAGCGGGAGGCACAGATACGCAGTATTTT.

The CDR3 reads CASSPGQGSYNEQFF. The CDR3 DNA is TGTGCCAGCAGCCCCGGACAGGGCTCCTACAATGAGCAGTTCTTC. The V and J genes are TRBV5-5 and TRBJ2-1, with 8 bases fitting TRBD1. The CDR3 extends over 15 amino acids. V trimming: 4 bases; J trimming: 0 bases; junction bases outside the gene matches: 3. Germline V lookup: CDR1 SGHKS, CDR2 YYEKEE (reference sequence).

CDR3 nucleotide sequence: TGCGCCAGCAGCCCACGACCCGGGGGCACTGAAGCTTTCTTT. Protein sequence: CASSPRPGGTEAFF. The chain couples TRBV5-1 to TRBJ1-1, with a tentative D call TRBD1 (5 bases). Trimming took 4 bases from V and 4 from J, leaving 14 bases between them. Germline V gene lookup returns CDR1 SGHRS and CDR2 YFSETQ. The CDR3 is 14 amino acids.

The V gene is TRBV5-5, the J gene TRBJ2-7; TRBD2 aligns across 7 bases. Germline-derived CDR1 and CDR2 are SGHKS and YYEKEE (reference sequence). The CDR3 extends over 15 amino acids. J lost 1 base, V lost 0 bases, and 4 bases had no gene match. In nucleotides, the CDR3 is TGTGCCAGCAGCTTGGTAGGCGGGGGTTCCTACGAGCAGTACTTC. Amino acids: CASSLVGGGSYEQYF.

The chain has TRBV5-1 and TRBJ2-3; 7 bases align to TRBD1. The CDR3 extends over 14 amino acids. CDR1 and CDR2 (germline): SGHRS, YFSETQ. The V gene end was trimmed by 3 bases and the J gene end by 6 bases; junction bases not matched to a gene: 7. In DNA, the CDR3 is TGCGCCAGCAGCTCCGGGACAGAAGGCGATACGCAGTATTTT. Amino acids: CASSSGTEGDTQYF.

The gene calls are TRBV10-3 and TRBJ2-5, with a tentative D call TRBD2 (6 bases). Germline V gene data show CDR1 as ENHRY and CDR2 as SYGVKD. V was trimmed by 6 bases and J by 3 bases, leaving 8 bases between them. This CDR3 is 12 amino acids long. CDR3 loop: CAIRGGEETQYF. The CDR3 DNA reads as TGTGCCATCAGGGGGGGAGAAGAGACCCAGTACTTC.

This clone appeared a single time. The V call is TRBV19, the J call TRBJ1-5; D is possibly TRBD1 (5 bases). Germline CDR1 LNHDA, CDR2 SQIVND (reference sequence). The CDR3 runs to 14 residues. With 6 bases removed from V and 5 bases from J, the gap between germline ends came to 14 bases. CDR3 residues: CASSTGRVDQPQHF. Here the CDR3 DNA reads TGTGCCAGTAGCACGGGCAGGGTGGATCAGCCCCAGCATTTT.

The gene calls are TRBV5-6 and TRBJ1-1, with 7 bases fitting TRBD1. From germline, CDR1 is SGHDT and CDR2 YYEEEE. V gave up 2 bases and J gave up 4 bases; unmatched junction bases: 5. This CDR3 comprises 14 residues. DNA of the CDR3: TGTGCCAGCAGCTTAGGGGGCAGGGGCACTGAAGCTTTCTTT. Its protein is CASSLGGRGTEAFF.

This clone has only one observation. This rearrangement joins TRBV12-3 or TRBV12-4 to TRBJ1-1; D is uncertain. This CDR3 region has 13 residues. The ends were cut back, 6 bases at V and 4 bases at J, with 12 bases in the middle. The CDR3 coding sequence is TGTGCCAGCAGCCCAGCCCGGGGCACTGAAGCTTTCTTT. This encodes CASSPARGTEAFF.

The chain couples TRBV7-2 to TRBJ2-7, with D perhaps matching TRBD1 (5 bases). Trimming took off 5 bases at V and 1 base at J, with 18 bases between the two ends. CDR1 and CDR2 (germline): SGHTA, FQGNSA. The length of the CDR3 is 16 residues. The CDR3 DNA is TGTGCCAGCAGCCGGGTGGTGGCAGGGTCTTCCTACGAGCAGTACTTC. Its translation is CASSRVVAGSSYEQYF. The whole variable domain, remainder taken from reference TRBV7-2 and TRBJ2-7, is GAGVSQSPSNKVTEKGKDVELRCDPISGHTALYWYRQSLGQGLEFLIYFQGNSAPDKSGLPSDRFSAERTGGSVSTLTIQRTQQEDSAVYLCASSRVVAGSSYEQYFGPGTRLTVT.

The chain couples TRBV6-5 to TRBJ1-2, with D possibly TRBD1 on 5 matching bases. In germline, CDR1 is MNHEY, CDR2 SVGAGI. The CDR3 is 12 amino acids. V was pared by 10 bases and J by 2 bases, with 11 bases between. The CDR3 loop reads CATRGANYGYTF. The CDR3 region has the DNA TGTGCCACCCGCGGGGCCAACTATGGCTACACCTTC.

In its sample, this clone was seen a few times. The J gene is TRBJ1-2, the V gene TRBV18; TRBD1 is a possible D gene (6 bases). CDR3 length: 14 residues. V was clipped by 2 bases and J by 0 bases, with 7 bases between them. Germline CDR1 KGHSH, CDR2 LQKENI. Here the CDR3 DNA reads TGTGCCAGCTCACCAAACAGGGCTAACTATGGCTACACCTTC. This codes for CASSPNRANYGYTF.

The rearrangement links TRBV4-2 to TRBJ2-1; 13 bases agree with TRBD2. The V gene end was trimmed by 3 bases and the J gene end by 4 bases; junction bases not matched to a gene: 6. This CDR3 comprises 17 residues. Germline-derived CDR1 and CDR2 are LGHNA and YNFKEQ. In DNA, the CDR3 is TGTGCCAGCAGCCACTGGACTAGCGGGGGTCCATACAATGAGCAGTTCTTC. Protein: CASSHWTSGGPYNEQFF.

The CDR3 DNA is TGTGCCAGCAGTGTGGGGCAGGGTTTTCCCTACGAGCAGTACTTC. It is translated as CASSVGQGFPYEQYF. V usage is TRBV2 and J usage is TRBJ2-7; the D gene is possibly TRBD1 (5 bases). V was clipped by 4 bases and J by 2 bases, with 15 bases between them. Germline values: CDR1 SNHLY, CDR2 FYNNEI. This CDR3 is 15 amino acids long.

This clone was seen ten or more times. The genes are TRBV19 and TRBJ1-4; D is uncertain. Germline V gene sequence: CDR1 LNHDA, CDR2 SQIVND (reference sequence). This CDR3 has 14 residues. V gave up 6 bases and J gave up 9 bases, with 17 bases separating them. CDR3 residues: CASRTTPRNQKLFF. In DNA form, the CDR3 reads TGTGCCAGTAGGACCACTCCGAGGAATCAAAAACTGTTTTTT.

The CDR3 loop is CASSQEWDSAGNTIYF. CDR3 in DNA: TGTGCCAGCAGCCAAGAATGGGACAGCGCTGGAAACACCATATATTTT. The chain links TRBV3-1 (or the pseudogene TRBV3-2) to TRBJ1-3; 7 bases agree with TRBD1. Per germline, CDR1 LGHDT and CDR2 YNNKEL (reference sequence). Germline trimming cut 0 bases from V and 2 bases from J; bases unmatched to any gene: 4. The length of the CDR3 is 16 residues.